This passage covers 7 T cell receptor beta chains from one sample sequenced in a study of T cell clonality in common variable immunodeficiency. Profiling relied on immunoSEQ multiplex PCR, and the TCRdb table lists in-frame clones only, not all of them. Recorded here are some 50,000 clones, none singletons. The sequencing input was peripheral blood mononuclear cells. These receptors were taken from a person aged 18 to 70 in good health.

This clone occurred many times. This CDR3 reads CSALGGAHYGYTF. Partial CDR3 DNA: TGCAGCGCTCTGGGGGGGGCCCACTATGGC. The V call is TRBV29-1, the J call TRBJ1-2; possibly TRBD1 for D (6 bases). Read data end 3 residues before the CDR3 end; the end is taken from the germline J gene. CDR1 is SQVTM and CDR2 is ANQGSEA in the germline V gene. V was shortened by 7 bases and J by 3 bases, with 15 bases between the two germline ends. This CDR3 has 13 residues.

This clone was observed many times. The sequenced fragment ends 3 residues before the CDR3 boundary, so the rest is inferred from the germline J gene. J is TRBJ2-3 and V is TRBV2; 12 nucleotides agree with TRBD2. V dropped 2 bases and J dropped 2; count of bases not matched to a gene: 8. The germline CDR1 and CDR2 sequences are SNHLY and FYNNEI. There are 18 residues in the CDR3. CDR3 DNA (partial): TGTGCCAGCAGTGAACCCCTACTAGCGGGGGGCTCCACAGATACG. Amino acids: CASSEPLLAGGSTDT. The complete CDR3 sequence is CASSEPLLAGGSTDTQYF.

On this clone: The sequence runs out 3 residues before the end of the CDR3; the remainder is reconstructed from the germline J gene. J is TRBJ2-3 and V is TRBV5-6; 7 positions match TRBD2. The length of the CDR3 is 14 residues. Germline lookup yields CDR1 SGHDT and CDR2 YYEEEE. Partial CDR3 DNA: TGTGCCAGCAGCTCGCCTACGGGGGGAGAGACG. Amino acid sequence: CASSSPTGGET. The complete CDR3 sequence is CASSSPTGGETQYF. The variable domain in full, completed from reference TRBV5-6 and TRBJ2-3, reads DAGVTQSPTHLIKTRGQQVTLRCSPKSGHDTVSWYQQALGQGPQFIFQYYEEEERQRGNFPDRFSGHQFPNYSSELNVNALLLGDSALYLCASSSPTGGETQYFGPGTRLTVL.

This clone was seen a handful of times. CDR3 protein: CASSRLAGGYNEQFF. CDR3 DNA, as far as it was read: TGTGCCAGCAGTAGACTAGCGGGGGGTTACAATGAG. This sequence joins TRBV2 and TRBJ2-1, with TRBD2 matching over 13 bases. The read halts 3 residues ahead of the CDR3 end, with the missing end drawn from the germline J gene. This CDR3 comprises 15 residues. V trimming: 5 bases; J trimming: 4 bases; junction bases outside the gene matches: 2. CDR1 and CDR2 from the germline V gene are SNHLY and FYNNEI.

This clone was seen more than once but under ten times. The CDR3 DNA, read in part, is TGTGCCAGCAGCTGGACAGGGGTTGCTTCACCA. Residues: CASSWTGVASP. The whole CDR3 sequence is CASSWTGVASPLFF. V usage is TRBV7-8 and J usage is TRBJ1-4; 9 bases line up with TRBD1. The read terminates 3 residues before the CDR3 end, so the remaining end is supplied by the germline J gene. This CDR3 is 14 amino acids long. Germline V CDR1 and CDR2: SGHVS, FQNEAQ.

In this sample, this clone turned up many times. The missing CDR3 end, 3 residues past where the read stops, is filled in from the germline J gene. This chain links TRBV30 with TRBJ1-3; a possible D gene is TRBD1 (5 bases). The CDR3 consists of 15 residues. The germline V gene has CDR1 GTSNPN and CDR2 SVGIG (reference sequence). V was clipped by 0 bases and J by 0 bases, with 9 bases between them. The CDR3 sequence is CAWSVDRISGNTIYF. The CDR3 DNA, read in part, is TGTGCCTGGAGTGTAGACAGAATCTCTGGAAACACC.

About this clone itself: The read finishes 3 residues shy of the CDR3 end, and the germline J gene is used to complete it. The chain couples TRBV7-2 to TRBJ1-4; possible D gene TRBD1, 5 bases. This CDR3 region has 15 residues. In germline, CDR1 is SGHTA, CDR2 FQGNSA. The CDR3 is CASSLAWQGGSPLFF. The sequenced part of the CDR3 DNA is TGTGCCAGCAGCTTAGCGTGGCAGGGAGGTTCACCA.